Listed below are T cell receptor beta chains from one sample, sequenced in a study of T-cell reconstitution after alpha-beta-depleted transplantation in children. TCRdb re-called the PCR reads with MiXCR, one entry per CDR3 protein. Of roughly 300,000 distinct CDR3 sequences in the sample, around 10% were seen once. The material sequenced was peripheral blood, taken 180 days after TCRalphabeta/CD19-depleted stem cell transplant. The receptors were sampled from a male patient between 2 and 15 years old who had a stem cell transplant for chronic granulomatous disease, so the T cells may come from the graft donor. Each CDR3 is given with its conserved first and last residue. D genes are given only for firm matches. Rows give clone size only sometimes, using once, few, many, or a class for an expanded clone.

d_call clone_size j_call v_call cdr3_aa cdr3_nt
. many TRBJ1-5 TRBV20-1 CSADPGGNQPQHF TGCAGCGCAGACCCAGGGGGCAATCAGCCCCAGCATTTT
TRBD2 few TRBJ2-3 TRBV12-3/TRBV12-4 CASRLALRGLAGGTDTQYF TGTGCCAGCAGGTTGGCCCTCAGAGGACTAGCGGGAGGCACAGATACGCAGTATTTT
TRBD1 few TRBJ2-2 TRBV4-2 CASSQAGTGVTGELFF TGTGCCAGCAGCCAAGCCGGGACAGGGGTCACCGGGGAGCTGTTTTTT
TRBD2 few TRBJ2-5 TRBV10-3 CAISALAGGQETQYF TGTGCCATCAGTGCTCTAGCGGGAGGCCAAGAGACCCAGTACTTC
. many TRBJ2-1 TRBV12-3/TRBV12-4 CASSFGLSVSYNEQFF TGTGCCAGCAGTTTTGGGCTCTCCGTCTCCTACAATGAGCAGTTCTTC
TRBD1 . TRBJ2-6 TRBV7-7 CASSLGGGQGAGANVLTF TGTGCCAGCAGCTTAGGTGGAGGACAGGGGGCTGGGGCCAACGTCCTGACTTTC
TRBD2 many TRBJ2-7 TRBV11-2 CASSFGGGNYEQYF TGTGCCAGCAGCTTCGGCGGGGGGAACTACGAGCAGTACTTC
. many TRBJ1-2 TRBV20-1 CSASPPWENEDGYTF TGCAGTGCTAGCCCTCCTTGGGAGAACGAGGATGGCTACACCTTC
TRBD1 once TRBJ2-3 TRBV19 CASSPTTGGAGDTQYF TGTGCCAGTAGCCCAACCACAGGGGGCGCGGGAGATACGCAGTATTTT
. . TRBJ2-1 TRBV5-4 CASSARGSSYNEQFF TGTGCCAGCAGCGCTCGGGGGAGCTCCTACAATGAGCAGTTCTTC
TRBD1 many TRBJ2-7 TRBV28 CASSLRGLHYEQYF TGTGCCAGCAGTCTCAGGGGGCTCCACTACGAGCAGTACTTC
. . TRBJ2-7 TRBV14 CASSHLRKTYEQYF TGTGCCAGCAGTCACTTACGGAAAACCTACGAGCAGTACTTC
TRBD2 many TRBJ2-4 TRBV5-1 CASSPTSGSYIQYF TGCGCCAGCAGCCCCACTAGCGGGAGTTACATTCAGTACTTC
TRBD1 many TRBJ2-7 TRBV27 CASSLDATGTGTTKQYF TGTGCCAGCAGTTTAGACGCAACCGGGACAGGGACGACAAAGCAGTACTTC
TRBD1 many TRBJ2-5 TRBV12-3/TRBV12-4 CASSGTAKSQYF TGTGCCAGCAGTGGGACAGCGAAGTCCCAGTACTTC
TRBD2 . TRBJ2-2 TRBV20-1 CSARGGYSGDPNTGELFF TGCAGTGCTAGGGGGGGTTATAGCGGGGATCCGAACACCGGGGAGCTGTTTTTT
. many TRBJ2-7 TRBV27 CASIAGAVRWSYEQYF TGTGCCAGCATAGCAGGGGCCGTCCGTTGGTCCTACGAGCAGTACTTC
TRBD2 few TRBJ2-3 TRBV4-2 CASSQVGTSGGAGVWYTQYF TGTGCCAGCAGCCAAGTTGGAACTAGCGGGGGGGCCGGGGTATGGTATACGCAGTATTTT
TRBD1 many TRBJ2-4 TRBV19 CASSPPGTGKNIQYF TGTGCCAGTAGTCCACCCGGGACAGGGAAAAACATTCAGTACTTC
. many TRBJ2-5 TRBV20-1 CSASPGGVYQETQYF TGCAGTGCTAGCCCCGGGGGCGTGTACCAAGAGACCCAGTACTTC
. many TRBJ1-6 TRBV28 CASSFVRSPSYNSPLHF TGTGCCAGCAGTTTTGTCAGGTCTCCCTCCTATAATTCACCCCTCCACTTT
. many TRBJ2-3 TRBV12-3/TRBV12-4 CASSSIADTQYF TGTGCCAGCAGTTCCATCGCAGATACGCAGTATTTT
. many TRBJ1-2 TRBV20-1 CSAREADSNYGYTF TGCAGTGCTAGAGAGGCAGATTCTAACTATGGCTACACCTTC